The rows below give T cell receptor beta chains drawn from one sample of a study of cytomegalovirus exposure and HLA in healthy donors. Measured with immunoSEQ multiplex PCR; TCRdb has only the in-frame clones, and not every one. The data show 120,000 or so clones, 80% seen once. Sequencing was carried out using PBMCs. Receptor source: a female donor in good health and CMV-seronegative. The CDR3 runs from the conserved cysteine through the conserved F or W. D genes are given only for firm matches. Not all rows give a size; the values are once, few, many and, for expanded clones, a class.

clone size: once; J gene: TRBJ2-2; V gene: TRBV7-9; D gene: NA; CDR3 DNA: TGTGCCACAAGCGGACGGGGGAACACCGGGGAGCTGTTTTTT; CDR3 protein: CATSGRGNTGELFF
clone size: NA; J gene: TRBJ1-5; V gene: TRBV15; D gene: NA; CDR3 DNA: TGTGCCACCTCTTTTAGTAGCAATCAGCCCCAGCATTTT; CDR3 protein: CATSFSSNQPQHF
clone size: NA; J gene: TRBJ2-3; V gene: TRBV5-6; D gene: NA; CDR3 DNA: TGTGCCAGCAGCTTGGCTCTAGATCCAGATACGCAGTATTTT; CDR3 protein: CASSLALDPDTQYF
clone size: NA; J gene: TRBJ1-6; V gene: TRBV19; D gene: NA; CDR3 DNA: TGTGCCAGTAGTTCACCAGGGGTGGGAAATTCACCCCTCCACTTT; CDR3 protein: CASSSPGVGNSPLHF
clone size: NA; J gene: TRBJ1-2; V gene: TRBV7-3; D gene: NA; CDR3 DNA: TGTGCCAGCAGCTTAACGCCTACTATGGGCGGGACCGATGGCTACACCTTC; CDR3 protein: CASSLTPTMGGTDGYTF
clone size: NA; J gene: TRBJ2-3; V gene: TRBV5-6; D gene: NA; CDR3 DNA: TGTGCCAGCAGCTTGCTGCGAACAGATACGCAGTATTTT; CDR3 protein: CASSLLRTDTQYF
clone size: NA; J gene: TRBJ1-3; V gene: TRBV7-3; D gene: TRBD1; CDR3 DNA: TGTGCCAGCAGCTCTGACAGGGTTAGAAACACCATATATTTT; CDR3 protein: CASSSDRVRNTIYF
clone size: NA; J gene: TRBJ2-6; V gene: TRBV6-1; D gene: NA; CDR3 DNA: TGTGCCAGCAGTGAAATGGGCTCCTCTGGGGCCAACGTCCTGACTTTC; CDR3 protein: CASSEMGSSGANVLTF
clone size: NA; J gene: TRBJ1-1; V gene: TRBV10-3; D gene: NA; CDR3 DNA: TGTGCCATCAGTGAGGGGGGGAGTAAGACTGAAGCTTTCTTT; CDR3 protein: CAISEGGSKTEAFF
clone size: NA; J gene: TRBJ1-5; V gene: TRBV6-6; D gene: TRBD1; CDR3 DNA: TGTGCCAGCAGTGGACAGGGGGCTGGCAATCAGCCCCAGCATTTT; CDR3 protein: CASSGQGAGNQPQHF
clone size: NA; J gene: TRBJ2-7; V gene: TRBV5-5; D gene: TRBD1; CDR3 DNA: TGTGCCAGCAGCAGGGGACAGGGGGCCTACGAGCAGTACTTC; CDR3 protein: CASSRGQGAYEQYF
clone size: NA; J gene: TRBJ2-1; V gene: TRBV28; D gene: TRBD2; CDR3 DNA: TGTGCCAGCAGTTTATACGGGAGGCCCTACAATGAGCAGTTCTTC; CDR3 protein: CASSLYGRPYNEQFF
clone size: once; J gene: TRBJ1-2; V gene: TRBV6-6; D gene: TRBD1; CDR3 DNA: TGTGCCAGCAGCCCCAGGGGGCTCTATGGATACACCTTC; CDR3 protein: CASSPRGLYGYTF
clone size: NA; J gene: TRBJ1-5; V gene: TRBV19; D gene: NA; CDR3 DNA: TGTGCCAGTAGCGATCGGGGGGGTGGCAATCAGCCCCAGCATTTT; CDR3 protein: CASSDRGGGNQPQHF
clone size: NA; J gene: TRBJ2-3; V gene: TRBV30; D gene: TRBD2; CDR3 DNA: TGTGCCTGGAACCGACTAGCGGGGGATACAGATACGCAGTATTTT; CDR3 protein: CAWNRLAGDTDTQYF
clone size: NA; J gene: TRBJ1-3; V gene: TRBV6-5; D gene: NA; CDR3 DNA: TGTGCCAGCAGTTACTCGCGGGGATCCTCTGGAAACACCATATATTTT; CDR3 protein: CASSYSRGSSGNTIYF
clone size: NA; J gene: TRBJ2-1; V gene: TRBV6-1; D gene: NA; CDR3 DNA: TGTGCCAGCAGTGACATCGTTTGGCGGAGCCTTCACAATGAGCAGTTCTTC; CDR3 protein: CASSDIVWRSLHNEQFF
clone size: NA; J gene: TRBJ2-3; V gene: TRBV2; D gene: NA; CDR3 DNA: TGTGCCAGTAACGTTGGCGGTAGCACAGATACGCAGTATTTT; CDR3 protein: CASNVGGSTDTQYF
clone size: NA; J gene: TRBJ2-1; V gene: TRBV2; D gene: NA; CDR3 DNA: TGTGCCAGCAGGACGCAGCGCTCCTACAATGAGCAGTTCTTC; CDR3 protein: CASRTQRSYNEQFF
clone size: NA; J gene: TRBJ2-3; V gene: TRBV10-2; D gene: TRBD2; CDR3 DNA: TGCGCCAGCAGTGACCTGACTAGCGGAGAAGATACGCAGTATTTT; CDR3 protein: CASSDLTSGEDTQYF
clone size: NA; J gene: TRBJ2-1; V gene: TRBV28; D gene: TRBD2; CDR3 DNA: TGTGCCAGCAGTTTATTGGGGGAGGGCTCCCATGAGCAGTTCTTC; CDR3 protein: CASSLLGEGSHEQFF
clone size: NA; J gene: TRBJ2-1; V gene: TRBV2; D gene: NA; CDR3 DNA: TGTGCCAGCGGGGAGCGGTACAATGAGCAGTTCTTC; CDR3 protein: CASGERYNEQFF
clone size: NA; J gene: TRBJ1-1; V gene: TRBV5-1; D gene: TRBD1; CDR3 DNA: TGCGCCAGCAGGCTGGGACAGCTGAACACTGAAGCTTTCTTT; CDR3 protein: CASRLGQLNTEAFF
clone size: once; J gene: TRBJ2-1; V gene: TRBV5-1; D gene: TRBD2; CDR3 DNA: TGCGCCAGCAGCTTGGGGAGGGGATGGACTAGCGGAAATGAGCAGTTCTTC; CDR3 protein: CASSLGRGWTSGNEQFF
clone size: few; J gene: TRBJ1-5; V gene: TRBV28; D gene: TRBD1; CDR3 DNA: TGTGCCAGCAGTGGAGACGGGACAGGGTATAGCAATCAGCCCCAGCATTTT; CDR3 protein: CASSGDGTGYSNQPQHF
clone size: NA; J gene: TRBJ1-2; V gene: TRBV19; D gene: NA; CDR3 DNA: TGTGCCAGTGATTCCAGGGGAGACTATGGCTACACCTTC; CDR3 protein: CASDSRGDYGYTF
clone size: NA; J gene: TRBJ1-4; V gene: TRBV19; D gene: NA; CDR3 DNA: TGTGCCACTAGACCGGGCCAGGGTGTTGGAAAACTGTTTTTT; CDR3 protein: CATRPGQGVGKLFF
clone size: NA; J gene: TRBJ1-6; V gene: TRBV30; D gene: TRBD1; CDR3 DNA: TGTGCCTGGAGTGTACAGGGGGGAATTGGTTCACCCCTCCACTTT; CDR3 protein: CAWSVQGGIGSPLHF
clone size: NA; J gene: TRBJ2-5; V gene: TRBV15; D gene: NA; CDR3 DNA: TGTGCCAGCAAAGGTAGCGGTTCCCAAGAGACCCAGTACTTC; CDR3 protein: CASKGSGSQETQYF
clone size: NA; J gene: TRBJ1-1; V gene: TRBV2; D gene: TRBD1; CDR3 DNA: TGTGCCAGCAGTGGCAGGGGGCTCGACACTGAAGCTTTCTTT; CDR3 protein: CASSGRGLDTEAFF